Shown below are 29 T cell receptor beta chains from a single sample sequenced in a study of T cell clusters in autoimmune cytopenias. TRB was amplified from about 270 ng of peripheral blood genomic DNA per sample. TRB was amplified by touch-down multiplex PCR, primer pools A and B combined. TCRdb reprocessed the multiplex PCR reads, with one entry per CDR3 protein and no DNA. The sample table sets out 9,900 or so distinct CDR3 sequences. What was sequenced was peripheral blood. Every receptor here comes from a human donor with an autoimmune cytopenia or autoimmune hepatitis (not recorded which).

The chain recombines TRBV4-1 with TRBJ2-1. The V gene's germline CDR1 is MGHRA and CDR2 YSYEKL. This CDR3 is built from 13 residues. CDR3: CASSQSQWDEQFF.

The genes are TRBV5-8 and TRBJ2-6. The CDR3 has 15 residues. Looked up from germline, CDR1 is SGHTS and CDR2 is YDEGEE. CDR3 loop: CASSFYGSGANVLTF.

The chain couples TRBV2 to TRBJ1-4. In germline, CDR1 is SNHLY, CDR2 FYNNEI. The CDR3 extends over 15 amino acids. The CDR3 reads CASSVNHATNEKLFF.

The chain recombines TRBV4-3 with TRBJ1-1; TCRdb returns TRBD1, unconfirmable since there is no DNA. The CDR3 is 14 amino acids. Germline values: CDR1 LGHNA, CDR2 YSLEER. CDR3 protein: CASSQQGMNTEAFF.

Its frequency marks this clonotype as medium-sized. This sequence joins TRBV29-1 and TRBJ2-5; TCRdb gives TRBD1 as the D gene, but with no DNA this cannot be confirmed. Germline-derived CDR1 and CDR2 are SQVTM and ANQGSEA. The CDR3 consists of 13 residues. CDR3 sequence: CSVGGGRWETQYF.

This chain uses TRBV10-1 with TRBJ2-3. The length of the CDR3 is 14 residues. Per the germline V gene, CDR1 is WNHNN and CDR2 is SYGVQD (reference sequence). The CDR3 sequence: CASREGSTADTQYF.

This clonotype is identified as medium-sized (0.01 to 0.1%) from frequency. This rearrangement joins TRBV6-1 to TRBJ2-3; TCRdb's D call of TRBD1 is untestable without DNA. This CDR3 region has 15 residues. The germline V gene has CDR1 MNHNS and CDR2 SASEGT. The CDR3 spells CASSLTAASTDTQYF.

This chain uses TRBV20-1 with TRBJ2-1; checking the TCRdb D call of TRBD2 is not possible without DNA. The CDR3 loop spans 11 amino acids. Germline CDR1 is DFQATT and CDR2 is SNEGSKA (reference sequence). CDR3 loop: CSATGGGEQFF.

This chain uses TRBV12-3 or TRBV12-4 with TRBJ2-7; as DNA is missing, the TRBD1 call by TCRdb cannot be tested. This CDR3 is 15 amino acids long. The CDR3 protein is CASKSVGTELGEQYF.

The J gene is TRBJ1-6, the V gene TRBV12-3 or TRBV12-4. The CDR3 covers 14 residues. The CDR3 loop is CASSLGNLQPPLHF.

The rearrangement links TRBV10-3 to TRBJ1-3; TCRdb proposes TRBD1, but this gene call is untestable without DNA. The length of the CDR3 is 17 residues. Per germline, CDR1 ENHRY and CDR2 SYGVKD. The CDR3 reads CAIRPTPGQGDGNTIYF.

The CDR3 loop is CASSQDLGRITDTQYF. The chain is built from TRBV4-3 and TRBJ2-3. Germline V gene data show CDR1 as LGHNA and CDR2 as YSLEER. The CDR3 has 16 residues.

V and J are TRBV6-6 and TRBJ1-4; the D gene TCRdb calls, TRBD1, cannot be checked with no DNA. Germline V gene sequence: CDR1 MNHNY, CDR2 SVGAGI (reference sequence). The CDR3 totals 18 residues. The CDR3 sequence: CASSYPTIYTTGNEKLFF.

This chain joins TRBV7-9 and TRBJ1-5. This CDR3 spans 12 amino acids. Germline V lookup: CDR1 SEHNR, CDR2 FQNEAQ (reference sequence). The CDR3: CASSSYDQPQHF. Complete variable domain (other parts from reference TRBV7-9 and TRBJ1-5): DTGVSQNPRHKITKRGQNVTFRCDPISEHNRLYWYRQTLGQGPEFLTYFQNEAQLEKSRLLSDRFSAERPKGSFSTLEIQRTEQGDSAMYLCASSSYDQPQHFGDGTRLSIL.

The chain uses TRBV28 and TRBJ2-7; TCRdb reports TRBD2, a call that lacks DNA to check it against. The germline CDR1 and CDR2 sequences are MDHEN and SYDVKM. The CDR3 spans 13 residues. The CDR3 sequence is CASNPLEFREQYF.

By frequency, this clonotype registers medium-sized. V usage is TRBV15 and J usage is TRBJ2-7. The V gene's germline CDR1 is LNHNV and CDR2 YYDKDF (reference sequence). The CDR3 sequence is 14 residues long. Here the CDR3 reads CATSRDRLAYEQYF. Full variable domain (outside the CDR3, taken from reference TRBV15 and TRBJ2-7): DAMVIQNPRYQVTQFGKPVTLSCSQTLNHNVMYWYQQKSSQAPKLLFHYYDKDFNNEADTPDNFQSRRPNTSFCFLDIRSPGLGDTAMYLCATSRDRLAYEQYFGPGTRLTVT.

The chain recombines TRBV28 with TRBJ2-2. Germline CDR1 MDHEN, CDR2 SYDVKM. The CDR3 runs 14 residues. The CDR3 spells CASSLSGNTGELFF.

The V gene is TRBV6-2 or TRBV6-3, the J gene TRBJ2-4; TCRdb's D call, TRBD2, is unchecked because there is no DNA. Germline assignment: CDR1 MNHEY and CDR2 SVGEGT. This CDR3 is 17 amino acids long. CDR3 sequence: CASSYKTTSLAKNIQYF.

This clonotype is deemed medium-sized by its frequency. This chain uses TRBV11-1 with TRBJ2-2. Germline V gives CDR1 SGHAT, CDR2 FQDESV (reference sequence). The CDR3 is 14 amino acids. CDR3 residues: CASSLLGVAGELFF.

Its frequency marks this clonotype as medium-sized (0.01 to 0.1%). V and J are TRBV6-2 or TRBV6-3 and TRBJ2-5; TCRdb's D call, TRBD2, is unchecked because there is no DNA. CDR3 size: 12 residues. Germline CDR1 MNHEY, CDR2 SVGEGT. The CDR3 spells CASRGIGETQYF.

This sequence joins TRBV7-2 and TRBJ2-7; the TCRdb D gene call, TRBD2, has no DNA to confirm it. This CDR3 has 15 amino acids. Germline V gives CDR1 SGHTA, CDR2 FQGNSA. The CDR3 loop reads CASSLRSGDISEQYF.

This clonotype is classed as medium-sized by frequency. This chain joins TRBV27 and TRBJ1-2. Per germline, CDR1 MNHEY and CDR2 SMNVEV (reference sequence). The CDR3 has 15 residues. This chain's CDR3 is CASSGRLANHYGYTF.

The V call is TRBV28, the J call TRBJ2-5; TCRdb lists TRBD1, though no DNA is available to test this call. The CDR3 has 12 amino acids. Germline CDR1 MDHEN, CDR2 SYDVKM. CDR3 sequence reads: CASSSGIDTQYF.

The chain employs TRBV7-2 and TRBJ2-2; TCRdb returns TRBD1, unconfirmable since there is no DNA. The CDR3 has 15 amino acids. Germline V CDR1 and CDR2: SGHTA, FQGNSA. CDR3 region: CASSPGTGVSGELFF.

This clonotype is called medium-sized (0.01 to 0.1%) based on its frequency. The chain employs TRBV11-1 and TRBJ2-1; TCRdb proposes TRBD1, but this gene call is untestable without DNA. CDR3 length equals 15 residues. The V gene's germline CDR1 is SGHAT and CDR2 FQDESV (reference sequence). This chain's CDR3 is CASRHRDSPYNEQFF.

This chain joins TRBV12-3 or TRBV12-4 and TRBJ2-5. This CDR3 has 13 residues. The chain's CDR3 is CASSLGQKETQYF.

The CDR3: CSVGYSGGYEQYF. The rearrangement uses TRBV29-1 and TRBJ2-7; checking the TCRdb D call of TRBD2 is not possible without DNA. Germline lookup yields CDR1 SQVTM and CDR2 ANQGSEA. The CDR3 extends over 13 amino acids.

The CDR3 here is CASNTMSEKLFF. V and J are TRBV7-9 and TRBJ1-4. Germline V CDR1 and CDR2: SEHNR, FQNEAQ (reference sequence). The CDR3 has 12 amino acids.

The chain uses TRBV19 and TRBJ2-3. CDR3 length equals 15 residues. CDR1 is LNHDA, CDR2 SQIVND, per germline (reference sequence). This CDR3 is CASSLAGNNADTQYF.